This TCR beta chain was observed in a study of T cells expressing NK-cell markers. CDR1 MGHRA and CDR2 YSYEKL come from the germline V gene. The CDR3 covers 15 residues. TCRdb re-called the 5' RACE reads and shows each CDR3 protein once, DNA omitted. This sample contains roughly 390,000 distinct CDR3 sequences. The sample comprised blood T cells: a sorted CD56 or NKG2C T cell subset, CD4+ or CD8+ T cells, or bulk PBMC T cells (not recorded which). V gene TRBV4-1 combines with J gene TRBJ2-5. The sequence was collected from a man aged 18-69 years in good health. The CDR3 here is CASSRSGINQETQYF.